Included here is one T cell receptor beta chain sequence, with context. RNA was extracted with the RNeasy kit, and a quantity of about 0.45 to 1 ug was reverse transcribed using random hexamers. The CDR3 of TCR beta was amplified by immunoSEQ multiplex PCR across 54 Vbeta and 13 Jbeta. MiXCR, applied by TCRdb to the immunoSEQ multiplex PCR reads, yields one record per CDR3 protein. This sample has roughly 80,000 distinct CDR3 sequences, with approximately 94% found just once. Sequencing targeted TCR beta in T cells from blood (CD8+ and CD4+). This entry comes from a study of CD8 T cells in Susac syndrome. This CDR3 is built from 15 residues. Looked up from germline, CDR1 is DFQATT and CDR2 is SNEGSKA (reference sequence). V lost 3 bases to trimming and J lost 3 bases; unmatched junction nucleotides: 8.

J is TRBJ1-2 and V is TRBV20-1; 9 positions match TRBD1. The sample comprised CD8+ T cells from PBMCs. The origin of this receptor is a human donor in good health. The CDR3 DNA is TGCAGTGCTAGCCATTGGACAGGGGTTTACTATGGCTACACCTTC. As protein: CSASHWTGVYYGYTF.